Given below is one T cell receptor (beta chain) in context. Antigen: not known. These data come from a study of cytomegalovirus exposure and HLA in healthy donors. Findings and caveats of the study: Among the CMV-associated chains, three were confirmed in vitro as specific for CMV antigens. As a later analysis revealed, most CMV-associated TCR beta chains appeared HLA-restricted.

PCR employed 60 Vbeta and 13 Jbeta primers. This table comes from immunoSEQ multiplex PCR, and its TCRdb copy is limited to in-frame clones, with some not included. The sample includes 110,000 or so clones, under 85% of them seen just once. The length of the CDR3 is 15 residues. Germline V gene lookup returns CDR1 KGHSH and CDR2 LQKENI. V lost 4 bases, J lost 0 bases, and 12 bases lay in between. Sequencing was done on a sample of PBMCs. The gene calls are TRBV18 and TRBJ1-1; D is unclear. The sequence came from a young man in good health and CMV-seropositive. In DNA form, the CDR3 reads TGTGCCAGCTCACTGTATGACAACATGAACACTGAAGCTTTCTTT. The encoded protein is CASSLYDNMNTEAFF. Drawing the rest from reference TRBV18 and TRBJ1-1, the complete variable domain is NAGVMQNPRHLVRRRGQEARLRCSPMKGHSHVYWYRQLPEEGLKFMVYLQKENIIDESGMPKERFSAEFPKEGPSILRIQQVVRGDSAAYFCASSLYDNMNTEAFFGQGTRLTVV.